The clone carrying this TCR beta chain came up many times. The time point here: sample taken at primary tumor resection. Unsorted samples of tumor, nontumor lung or frozen PBMC had their whole RNA sequenced. The data stem from a study of spatial heterogeneity in lung cancer. The study tagged each TCR cDNA molecule with a unique molecular identifier. MiXCR, applied by TCRdb to the 5' RACE reads, yields one record per CDR3 protein. The sample lists roughly 49,000 distinct CDR3 sequences; 6% to 9% were seen once. V dropped 8 bases and J dropped 7; count of bases not matched to a gene: 8. This CDR3 spans 13 amino acids. From germline, CDR1 is DFQATT and CDR2 SNEGSKA (reference sequence).

The chain couples TRBV20-1 to TRBJ2-3, with 11 bases identical to TRBD2. The origin of this receptor is a female donor with early-stage non-small cell lung cancer. Sequencing was performed on PBMCs, taken at surgery. Here the CDR3 DNA reads TGCAGTACCGGGACTAGCGGCACGCATACGCAGTATTTT. It yields the protein CSTGTSGTHTQYF.